A selection of T cell receptor beta chains follows, all from one sample in a study of blood T cell repertoires in COVID-19. The data were produced by immunoSEQ multiplex PCR, yet TCRdb's version contains in-frame clones alone and is incomplete. The profile shows some 180,000 clones, roughly nine tenths of them singletons. The sequenced material came from peripheral blood. All receptors derive from a man aged 40-55 years with acute or convalescent COVID-19. Each CDR3 is given with its conserved first and last residue. The order of the fields is J gene, V gene, clone size, D gene, CDR3 protein, CDR3 DNA. The D gene is left open where the match is weak. Some rows mark clone size as missing; the rest say once, few, many or name a class of expanded clone.

J: TRBJ2-5
V: TRBV5-1
size: -
D: -
CDR3: CASSSTGAQETQYF
DNA: TGCGCCAGCAGCTCGACAGGAGCACAAGAGACCCAGTACTTC

J: TRBJ2-1
V: TRBV4-2
size: -
D: TRBD2
CDR3: CASSQEPSGSSNEQFF
DNA: TGTGCCAGCAGCCAAGAACCTAGCGGGAGTTCTAATGAGCAGTTCTTC

J: TRBJ2-5
V: TRBV9
size: -
D: -
CDR3: CASSVGAVSVQTQYF
DNA: TGTGCCAGCAGCGTAGGGGCTGTCAGTGTACAGACCCAGTACTTC

J: TRBJ2-5
V: TRBV16
size: -
D: -
CDR3: CASSRGTQETQYF
DNA: TGTGCCAGCAGCCGCGGGACCCAAGAGACCCAGTACTTC

J: TRBJ1-6
V: TRBV19
size: once
D: TRBD1
CDR3: CASSDRVNSPLHF
DNA: TGTGCCAGTAGTGACAGGGTTAATTCACCCCTCCACTTT

J: TRBJ2-1
V: TRBV3-1/TRBV3-2
size: few
D: TRBD2
CDR3: CASSTGTSGGPYNEQFF
DNA: TGTGCCAGCTCCACCGGGACTAGCGGGGGTCCCTACAATGAGCAGTTCTTC

J: TRBJ1-6
V: TRBV2
size: -
D: -
CDR3: CASSEGRQGANSPLHF
DNA: TGTGCCAGCAGTGAGGGGCGGCAGGGTGCTAATTCACCCCTCCACTTT

J: TRBJ2-2
V: TRBV4-1
size: -
D: -
CDR3: CASSQDWQSENTGELFF
DNA: TGCGCCAGCAGCCAAGATTGGCAGTCCGAGAACACCGGGGAGCTGTTTTTT

J: TRBJ1-1
V: TRBV9
size: -
D: TRBD1
CDR3: CASSVARDRGRNTEAFF
DNA: TGTGCCAGCAGCGTAGCAAGGGACAGGGGGAGGAACACTGAAGCTTTCTTT

J: TRBJ2-5
V: TRBV3-1/TRBV3-2
size: -
D: -
CDR3: CASSPSGTQETQYF
DNA: TGTGCCAGCAGCCCATCCGGGACTCAAGAGACCCAGTACTTC

J: TRBJ1-2
V: TRBV6-1
size: -
D: -
CDR3: CASSEAAADYGYTF
DNA: TGTGCCAGCAGTGAAGCAGCAGCGGACTATGGCTACACCTTC

J: TRBJ2-7
V: TRBV6-5
size: -
D: TRBD1
CDR3: CASSYGQVSYEQYF
DNA: TGTGCCAGCAGTTACGGACAGGTCTCCTACGAGCAGTACTTC

J: TRBJ2-7
V: TRBV6-5
size: once
D: -
CDR3: CASSSPTSFYEQYF
DNA: TGTGCCAGCAGTTCTCCGACATCTTTCTACGAGCAGTACTTC